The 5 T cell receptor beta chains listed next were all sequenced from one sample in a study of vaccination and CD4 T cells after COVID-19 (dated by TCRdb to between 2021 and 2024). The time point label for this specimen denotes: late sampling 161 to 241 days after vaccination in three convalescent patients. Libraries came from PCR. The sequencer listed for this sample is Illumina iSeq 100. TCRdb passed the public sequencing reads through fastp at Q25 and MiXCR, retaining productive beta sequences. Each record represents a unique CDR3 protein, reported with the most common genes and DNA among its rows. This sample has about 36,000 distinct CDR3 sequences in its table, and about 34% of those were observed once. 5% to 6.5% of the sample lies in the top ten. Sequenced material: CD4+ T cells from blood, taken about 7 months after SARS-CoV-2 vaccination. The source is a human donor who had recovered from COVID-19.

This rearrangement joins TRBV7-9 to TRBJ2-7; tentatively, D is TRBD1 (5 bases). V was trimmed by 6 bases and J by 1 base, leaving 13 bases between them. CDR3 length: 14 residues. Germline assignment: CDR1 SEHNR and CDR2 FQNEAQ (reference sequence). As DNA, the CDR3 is TGTGCCAGCAGGACAGCCTCAGGTTCCTACGAGCAGTACTTC. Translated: CASRTASGSYEQYF. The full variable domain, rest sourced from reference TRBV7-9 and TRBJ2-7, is DTGVSQNPRHKITKRGQNVTFRCDPISEHNRLYWYRQTLGQGPEFLTYFQNEAQLEKSRLLSDRFSAERPKGSFSTLEIQRTEQGDSAMYLCASRTASGSYEQYFGPGTRLTVT.

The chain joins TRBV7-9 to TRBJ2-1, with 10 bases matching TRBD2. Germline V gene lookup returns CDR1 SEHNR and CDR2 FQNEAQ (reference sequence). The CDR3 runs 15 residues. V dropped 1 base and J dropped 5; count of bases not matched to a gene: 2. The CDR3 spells CASSLGTSGNNEQFF. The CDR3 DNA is TGTGCCAGCAGCTTAGGGACTAGCGGTAACAATGAGCAGTTCTTC.

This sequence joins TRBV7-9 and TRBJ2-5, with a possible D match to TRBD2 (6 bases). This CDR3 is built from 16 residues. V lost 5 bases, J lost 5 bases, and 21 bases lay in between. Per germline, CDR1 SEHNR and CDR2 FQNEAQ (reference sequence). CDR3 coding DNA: TGTGCCAGCAGCCCCACTTCGACGGGAGAGTGGGAGACCCAGTACTTC. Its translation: CASSPTSTGEWETQYF. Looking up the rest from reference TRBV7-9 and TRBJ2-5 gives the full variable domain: DTGVSQNPRHKITKRGQNVTFRCDPISEHNRLYWYRQTLGQGPEFLTYFQNEAQLEKSRLLSDRFSAERPKGSFSTLEIQRTEQGDSAMYLCASSPTSTGEWETQYFGPGTRLLVL.

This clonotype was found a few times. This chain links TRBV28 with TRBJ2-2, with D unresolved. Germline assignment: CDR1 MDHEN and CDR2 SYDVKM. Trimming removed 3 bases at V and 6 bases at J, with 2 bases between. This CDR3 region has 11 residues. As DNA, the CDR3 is TGTGCCAGCAGTTTGGCCGGGGAGCTGTTTTTT. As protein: CASSLAGELFF.

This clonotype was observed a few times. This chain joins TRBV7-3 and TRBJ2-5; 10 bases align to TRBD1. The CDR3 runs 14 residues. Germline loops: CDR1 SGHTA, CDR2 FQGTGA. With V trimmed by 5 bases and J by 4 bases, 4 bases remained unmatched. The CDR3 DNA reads TGTGCCAGCAGCATCGGGACAGGGGTAGAGACCCAGTACTTC. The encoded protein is CASSIGTGVETQYF.